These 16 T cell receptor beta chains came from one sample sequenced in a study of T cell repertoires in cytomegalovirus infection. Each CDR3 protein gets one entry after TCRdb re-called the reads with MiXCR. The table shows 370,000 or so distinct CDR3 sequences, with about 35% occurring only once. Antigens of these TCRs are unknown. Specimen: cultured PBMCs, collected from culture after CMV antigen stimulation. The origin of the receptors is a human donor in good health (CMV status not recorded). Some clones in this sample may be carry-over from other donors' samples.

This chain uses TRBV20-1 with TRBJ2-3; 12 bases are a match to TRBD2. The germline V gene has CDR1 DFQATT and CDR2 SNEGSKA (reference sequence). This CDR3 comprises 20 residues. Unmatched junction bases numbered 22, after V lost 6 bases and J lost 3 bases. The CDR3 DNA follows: TGCAGTGCCCAACGATCAGAGACTAGCGGGAGAAGGGGGTGGACAGATACGCAGTATTTT. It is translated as CSAQRSETSGRRGWTDTQYF.

The chain's CDR3 is CASSLELQPTDTQYF. CDR3 DNA: TGTGCCAGCAGCTTAGAGCTCCAGCCTACAGATACGCAGTATTTT. The chain links TRBV7-8 to TRBJ2-3; D ambiguous. The length of the CDR3 is 15 residues. V lost 1 base and J 3 bases, leaving 11 bases between the germline ends. The germline V gene has CDR1 SGHVS and CDR2 FQNEAQ.

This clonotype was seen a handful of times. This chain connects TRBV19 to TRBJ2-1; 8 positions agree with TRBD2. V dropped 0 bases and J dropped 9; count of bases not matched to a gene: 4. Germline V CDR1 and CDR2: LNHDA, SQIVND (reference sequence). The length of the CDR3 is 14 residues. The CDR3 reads CASSIDSTSGEQFF. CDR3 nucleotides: TGTGCCAGTAGTATAGATTCCACTAGCGGTGAGCAGTTCTTC.

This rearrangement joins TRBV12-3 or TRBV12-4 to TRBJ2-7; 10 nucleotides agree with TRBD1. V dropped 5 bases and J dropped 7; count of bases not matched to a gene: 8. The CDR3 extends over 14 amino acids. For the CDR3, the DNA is TGTGCCAGCAGTAAGACAGGGGGCGCGGGGGAGCAGTACTTC. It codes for CASSKTGGAGEQYF.

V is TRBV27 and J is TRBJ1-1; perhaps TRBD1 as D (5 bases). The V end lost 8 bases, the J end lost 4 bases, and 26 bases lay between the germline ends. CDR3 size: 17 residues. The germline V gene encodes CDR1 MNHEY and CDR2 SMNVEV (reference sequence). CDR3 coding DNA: TGTGCCAGCTGGAGGCCGGCTAAGGGGTTGGTGGGCACTGAAGCTTTCTTT. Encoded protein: CASWRPAKGLVGTEAFF.

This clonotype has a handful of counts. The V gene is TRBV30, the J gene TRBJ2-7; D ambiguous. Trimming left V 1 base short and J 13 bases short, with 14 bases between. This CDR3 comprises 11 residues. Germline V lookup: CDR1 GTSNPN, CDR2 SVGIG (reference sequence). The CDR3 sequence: CAWSEVGIIYF. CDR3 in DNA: TGTGCCTGGAGTGAGGTTGGGATTATCTACTTC.

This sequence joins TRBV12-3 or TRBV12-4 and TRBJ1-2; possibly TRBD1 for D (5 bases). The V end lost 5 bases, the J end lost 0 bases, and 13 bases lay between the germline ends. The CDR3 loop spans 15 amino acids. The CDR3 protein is CASSHPFRANYGYTF. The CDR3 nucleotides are TGTGCCAGCAGTCACCCCTTCAGGGCTAACTATGGCTACACCTTC.

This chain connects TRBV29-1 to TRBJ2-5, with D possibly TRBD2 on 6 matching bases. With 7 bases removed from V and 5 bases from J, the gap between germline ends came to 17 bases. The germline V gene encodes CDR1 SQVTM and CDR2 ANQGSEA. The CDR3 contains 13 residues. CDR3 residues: CSARRGLWETQYF. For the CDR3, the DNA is TGCAGCGCCCGAAGGGGACTTTGGGAGACCCAGTACTTC.

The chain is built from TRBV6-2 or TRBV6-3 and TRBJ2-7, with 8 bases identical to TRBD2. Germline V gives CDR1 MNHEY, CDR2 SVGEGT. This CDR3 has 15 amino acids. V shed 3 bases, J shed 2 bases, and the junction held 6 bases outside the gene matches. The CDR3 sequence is CASSYTPGGAYEQYF. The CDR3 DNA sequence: TGTGCCAGCAGTTATACTCCCGGGGGGGCCTACGAGCAGTACTTC.

CDR3 DNA: TGTGCCAGCAGACCCCTAGCGGGAGTCAAAAACATTCAGTACTTC. Protein product: CASRPLAGVKNIQYF. The J gene is TRBJ2-4, the V gene TRBV6-2 or TRBV6-3, with 10 bases matching TRBD2. This CDR3 region has 15 residues. Germline V gene data show CDR1 as MNHEY and CDR2 as SVGEGT. V shed 6 bases and J 3 bases; nucleotides not matched to a gene: 5.

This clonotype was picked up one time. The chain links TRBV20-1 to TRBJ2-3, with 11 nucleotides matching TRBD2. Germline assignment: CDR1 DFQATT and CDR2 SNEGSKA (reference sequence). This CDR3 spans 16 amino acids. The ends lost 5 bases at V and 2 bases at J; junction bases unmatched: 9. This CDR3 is CSASALAGGHTDTQYF. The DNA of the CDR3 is TGCAGTGCTTCAGCCTTAGCGGGAGGGCACACAGATACGCAGTATTTT.

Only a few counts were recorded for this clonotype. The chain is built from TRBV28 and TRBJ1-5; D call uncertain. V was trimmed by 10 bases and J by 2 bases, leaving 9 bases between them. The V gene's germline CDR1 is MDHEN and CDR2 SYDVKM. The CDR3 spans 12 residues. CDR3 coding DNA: TGTGCCACTGAGTTCCGCAATCAGCCCCAGCATTTT. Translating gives CATEFRNQPQHF.

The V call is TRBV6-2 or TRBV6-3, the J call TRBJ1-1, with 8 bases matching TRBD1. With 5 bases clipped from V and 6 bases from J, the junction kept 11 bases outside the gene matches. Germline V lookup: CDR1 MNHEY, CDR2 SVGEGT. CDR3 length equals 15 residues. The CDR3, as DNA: TGTGCCAGCAGTGACCCCGGGACAGGCTCGTCTGAAGCTTTCTTT. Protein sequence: CASSDPGTGSSEAFF.

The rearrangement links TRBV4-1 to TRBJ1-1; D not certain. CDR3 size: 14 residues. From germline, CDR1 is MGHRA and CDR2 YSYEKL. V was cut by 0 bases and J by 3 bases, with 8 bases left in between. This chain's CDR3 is CASSQDWQDTEAFF. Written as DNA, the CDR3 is TGCGCCAGCAGCCAAGATTGGCAGGACACTGAAGCTTTCTTT.

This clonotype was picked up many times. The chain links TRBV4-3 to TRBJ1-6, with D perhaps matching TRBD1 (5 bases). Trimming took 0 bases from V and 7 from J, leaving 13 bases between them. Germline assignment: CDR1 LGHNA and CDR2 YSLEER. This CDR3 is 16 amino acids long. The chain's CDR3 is CASSQDSQGRNSPLHF. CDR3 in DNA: TGCGCCAGCAGCCAAGATTCGCAGGGCAGGAATTCACCCCTCCACTTT.

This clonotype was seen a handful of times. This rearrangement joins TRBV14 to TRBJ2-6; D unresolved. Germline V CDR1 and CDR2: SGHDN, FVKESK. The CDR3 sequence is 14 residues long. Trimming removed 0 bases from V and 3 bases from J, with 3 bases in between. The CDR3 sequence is CASSQERGANVLTF. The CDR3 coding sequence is TGTGCCAGCAGCCAAGAACGTGGGGCCAACGTCCTGACTTTC.